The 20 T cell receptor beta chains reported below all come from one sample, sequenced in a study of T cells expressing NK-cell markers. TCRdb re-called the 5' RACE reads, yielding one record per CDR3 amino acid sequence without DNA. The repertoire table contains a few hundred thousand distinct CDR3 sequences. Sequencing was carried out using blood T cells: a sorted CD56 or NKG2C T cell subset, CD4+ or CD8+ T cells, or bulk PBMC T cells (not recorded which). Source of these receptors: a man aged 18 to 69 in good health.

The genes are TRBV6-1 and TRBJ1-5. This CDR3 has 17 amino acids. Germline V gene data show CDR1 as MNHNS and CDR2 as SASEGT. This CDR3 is CASTSGGLTTSNQPQHF.

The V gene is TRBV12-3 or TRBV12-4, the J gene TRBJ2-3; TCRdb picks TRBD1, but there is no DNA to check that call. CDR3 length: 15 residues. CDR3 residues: CASSLSGFQGDTQYF.

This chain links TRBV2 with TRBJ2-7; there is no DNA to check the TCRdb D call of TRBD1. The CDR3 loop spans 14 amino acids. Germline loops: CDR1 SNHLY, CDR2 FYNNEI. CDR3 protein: CASSAGTNRYEQYF. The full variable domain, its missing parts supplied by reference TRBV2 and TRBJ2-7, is EPEVTQTPSHQVTQMGQEVILRCVPISNHLYFYWYRQILGQKVEFLVSFYNNEISEKSEIFDDQFSVERPDGSNFTLKIRSTKLEDSAMYFCASSAGTNRYEQYFGPGTRLTVT.

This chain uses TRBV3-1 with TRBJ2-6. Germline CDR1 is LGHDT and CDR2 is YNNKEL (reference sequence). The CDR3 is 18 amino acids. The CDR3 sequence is CASSQRILIISGANVLTF.

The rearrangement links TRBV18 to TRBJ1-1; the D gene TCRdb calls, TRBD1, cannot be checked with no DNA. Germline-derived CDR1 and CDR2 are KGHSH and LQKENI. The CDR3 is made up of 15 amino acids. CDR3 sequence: CASSRWGARDTEAFF.

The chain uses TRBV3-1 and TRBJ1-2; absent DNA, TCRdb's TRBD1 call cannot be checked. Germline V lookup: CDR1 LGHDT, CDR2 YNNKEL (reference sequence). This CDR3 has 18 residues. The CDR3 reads CASSQDRDRGFSHYGYTF.

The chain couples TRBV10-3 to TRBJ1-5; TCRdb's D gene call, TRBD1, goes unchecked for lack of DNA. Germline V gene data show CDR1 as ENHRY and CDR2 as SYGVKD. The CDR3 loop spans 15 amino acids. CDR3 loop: CAISPGKQLDQPQHF.

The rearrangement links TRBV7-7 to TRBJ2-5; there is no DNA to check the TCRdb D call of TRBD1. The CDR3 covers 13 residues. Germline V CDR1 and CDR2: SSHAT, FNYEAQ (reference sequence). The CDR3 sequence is CASSLGGEETQYF. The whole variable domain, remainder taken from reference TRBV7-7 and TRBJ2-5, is GAGVSQSPRYKVTKRGQDVTLRCDPISSHATLYWYQQALGQGPEFLTYFNYEAQPDKSGLPSDRFSAERPEGSISTLTIQRTEQRDSAMYRCASSLGGEETQYFGPGTRLLVL.

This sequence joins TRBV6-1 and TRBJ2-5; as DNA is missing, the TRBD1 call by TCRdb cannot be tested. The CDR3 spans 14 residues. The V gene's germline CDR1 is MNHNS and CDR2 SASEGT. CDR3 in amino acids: CASRTGTPLETQYF.

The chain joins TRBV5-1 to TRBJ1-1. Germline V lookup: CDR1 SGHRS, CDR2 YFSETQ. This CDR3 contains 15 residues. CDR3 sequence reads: CASSYGRTANTEAFF.

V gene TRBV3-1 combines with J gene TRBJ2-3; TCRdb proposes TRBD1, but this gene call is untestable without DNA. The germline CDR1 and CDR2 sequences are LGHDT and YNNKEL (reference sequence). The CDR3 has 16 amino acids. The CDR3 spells CASSQDGQMRTDTQYF.

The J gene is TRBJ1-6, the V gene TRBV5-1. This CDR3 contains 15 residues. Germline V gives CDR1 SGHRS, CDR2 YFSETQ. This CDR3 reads CASSRGRPDNSPLHF.

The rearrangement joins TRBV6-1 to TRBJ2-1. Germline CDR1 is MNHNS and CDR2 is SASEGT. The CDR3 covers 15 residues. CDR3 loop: CASSDLGAGNNEQFF.

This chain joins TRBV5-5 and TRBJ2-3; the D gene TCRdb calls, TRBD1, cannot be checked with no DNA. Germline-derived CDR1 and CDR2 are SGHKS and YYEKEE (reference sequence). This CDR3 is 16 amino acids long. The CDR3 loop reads CASSLYGGIFTDTQYF.

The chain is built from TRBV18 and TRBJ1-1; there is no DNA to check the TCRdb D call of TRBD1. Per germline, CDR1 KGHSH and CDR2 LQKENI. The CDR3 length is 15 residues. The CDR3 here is CASSPPFGARTEAFF.

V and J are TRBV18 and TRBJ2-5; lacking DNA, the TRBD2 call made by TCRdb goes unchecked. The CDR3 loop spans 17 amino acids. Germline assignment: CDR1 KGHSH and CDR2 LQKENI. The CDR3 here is CASSRTLAGGQEETQYF.

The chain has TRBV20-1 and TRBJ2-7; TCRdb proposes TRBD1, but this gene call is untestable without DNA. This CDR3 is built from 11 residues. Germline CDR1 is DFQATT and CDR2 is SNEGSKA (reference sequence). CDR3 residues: CSAQRGYEQYF.

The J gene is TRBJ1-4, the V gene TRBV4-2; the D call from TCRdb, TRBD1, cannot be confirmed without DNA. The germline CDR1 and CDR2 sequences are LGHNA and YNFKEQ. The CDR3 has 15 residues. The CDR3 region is CASSYTGGELEKLFF.

This CDR3 reads CASSHSGLPTGELFF. The V and J genes are TRBV18 and TRBJ2-2; without DNA, the TCRdb call of TRBD2 cannot be checked. The CDR3 is 15 residues long. CDR1 and CDR2 (germline): KGHSH, LQKENI.

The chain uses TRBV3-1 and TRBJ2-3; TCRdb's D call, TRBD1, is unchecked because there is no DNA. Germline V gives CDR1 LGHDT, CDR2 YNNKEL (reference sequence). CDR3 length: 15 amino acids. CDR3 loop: CASSLPGLASDTQYF.